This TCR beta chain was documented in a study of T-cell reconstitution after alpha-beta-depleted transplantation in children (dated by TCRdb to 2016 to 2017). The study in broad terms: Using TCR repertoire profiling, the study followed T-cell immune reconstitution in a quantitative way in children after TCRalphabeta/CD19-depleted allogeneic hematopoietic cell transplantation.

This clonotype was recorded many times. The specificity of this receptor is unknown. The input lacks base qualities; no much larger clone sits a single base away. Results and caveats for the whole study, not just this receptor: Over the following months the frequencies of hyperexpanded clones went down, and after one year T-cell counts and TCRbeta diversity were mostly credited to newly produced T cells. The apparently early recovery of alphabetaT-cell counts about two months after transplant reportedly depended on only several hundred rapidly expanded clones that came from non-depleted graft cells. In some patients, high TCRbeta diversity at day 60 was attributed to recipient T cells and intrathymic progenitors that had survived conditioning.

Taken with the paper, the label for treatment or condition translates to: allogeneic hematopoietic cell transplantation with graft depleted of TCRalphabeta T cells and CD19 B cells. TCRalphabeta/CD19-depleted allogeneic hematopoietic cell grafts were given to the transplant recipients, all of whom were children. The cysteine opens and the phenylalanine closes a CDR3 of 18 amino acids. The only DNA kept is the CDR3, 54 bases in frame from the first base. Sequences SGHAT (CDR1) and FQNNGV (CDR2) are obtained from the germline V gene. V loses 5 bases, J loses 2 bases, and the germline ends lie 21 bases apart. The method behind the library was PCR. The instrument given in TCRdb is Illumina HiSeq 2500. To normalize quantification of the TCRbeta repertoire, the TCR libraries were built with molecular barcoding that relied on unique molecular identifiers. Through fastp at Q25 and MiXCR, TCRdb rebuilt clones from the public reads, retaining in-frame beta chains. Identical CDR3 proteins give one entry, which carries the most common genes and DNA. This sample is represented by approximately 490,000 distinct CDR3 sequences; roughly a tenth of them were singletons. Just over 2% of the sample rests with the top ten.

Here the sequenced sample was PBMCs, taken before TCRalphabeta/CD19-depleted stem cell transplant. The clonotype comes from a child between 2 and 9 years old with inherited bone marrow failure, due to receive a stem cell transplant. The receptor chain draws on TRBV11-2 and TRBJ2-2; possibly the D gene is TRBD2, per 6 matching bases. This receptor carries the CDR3 CASSPGPIMRGNTGELFF. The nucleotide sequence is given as TGTGCCAGCAGCCCAGGCCCAATTATGCGGGGAAACACCGGGGAGCTGTTTTTT.